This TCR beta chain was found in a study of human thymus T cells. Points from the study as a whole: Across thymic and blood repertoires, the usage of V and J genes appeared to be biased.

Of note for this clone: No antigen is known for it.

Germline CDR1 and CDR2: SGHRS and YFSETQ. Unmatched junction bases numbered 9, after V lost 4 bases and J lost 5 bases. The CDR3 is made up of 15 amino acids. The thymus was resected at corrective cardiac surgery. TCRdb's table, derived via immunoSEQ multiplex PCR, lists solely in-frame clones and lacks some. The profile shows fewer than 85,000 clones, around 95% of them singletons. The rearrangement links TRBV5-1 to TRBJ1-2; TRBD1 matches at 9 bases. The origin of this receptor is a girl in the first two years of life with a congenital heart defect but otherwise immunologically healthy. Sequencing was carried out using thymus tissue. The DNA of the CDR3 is TGCGCCAGCAGCCACGCGGGACAGGGAGGGTATGGCTACACCTTC. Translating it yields CASSHAGQGGYGYTF.